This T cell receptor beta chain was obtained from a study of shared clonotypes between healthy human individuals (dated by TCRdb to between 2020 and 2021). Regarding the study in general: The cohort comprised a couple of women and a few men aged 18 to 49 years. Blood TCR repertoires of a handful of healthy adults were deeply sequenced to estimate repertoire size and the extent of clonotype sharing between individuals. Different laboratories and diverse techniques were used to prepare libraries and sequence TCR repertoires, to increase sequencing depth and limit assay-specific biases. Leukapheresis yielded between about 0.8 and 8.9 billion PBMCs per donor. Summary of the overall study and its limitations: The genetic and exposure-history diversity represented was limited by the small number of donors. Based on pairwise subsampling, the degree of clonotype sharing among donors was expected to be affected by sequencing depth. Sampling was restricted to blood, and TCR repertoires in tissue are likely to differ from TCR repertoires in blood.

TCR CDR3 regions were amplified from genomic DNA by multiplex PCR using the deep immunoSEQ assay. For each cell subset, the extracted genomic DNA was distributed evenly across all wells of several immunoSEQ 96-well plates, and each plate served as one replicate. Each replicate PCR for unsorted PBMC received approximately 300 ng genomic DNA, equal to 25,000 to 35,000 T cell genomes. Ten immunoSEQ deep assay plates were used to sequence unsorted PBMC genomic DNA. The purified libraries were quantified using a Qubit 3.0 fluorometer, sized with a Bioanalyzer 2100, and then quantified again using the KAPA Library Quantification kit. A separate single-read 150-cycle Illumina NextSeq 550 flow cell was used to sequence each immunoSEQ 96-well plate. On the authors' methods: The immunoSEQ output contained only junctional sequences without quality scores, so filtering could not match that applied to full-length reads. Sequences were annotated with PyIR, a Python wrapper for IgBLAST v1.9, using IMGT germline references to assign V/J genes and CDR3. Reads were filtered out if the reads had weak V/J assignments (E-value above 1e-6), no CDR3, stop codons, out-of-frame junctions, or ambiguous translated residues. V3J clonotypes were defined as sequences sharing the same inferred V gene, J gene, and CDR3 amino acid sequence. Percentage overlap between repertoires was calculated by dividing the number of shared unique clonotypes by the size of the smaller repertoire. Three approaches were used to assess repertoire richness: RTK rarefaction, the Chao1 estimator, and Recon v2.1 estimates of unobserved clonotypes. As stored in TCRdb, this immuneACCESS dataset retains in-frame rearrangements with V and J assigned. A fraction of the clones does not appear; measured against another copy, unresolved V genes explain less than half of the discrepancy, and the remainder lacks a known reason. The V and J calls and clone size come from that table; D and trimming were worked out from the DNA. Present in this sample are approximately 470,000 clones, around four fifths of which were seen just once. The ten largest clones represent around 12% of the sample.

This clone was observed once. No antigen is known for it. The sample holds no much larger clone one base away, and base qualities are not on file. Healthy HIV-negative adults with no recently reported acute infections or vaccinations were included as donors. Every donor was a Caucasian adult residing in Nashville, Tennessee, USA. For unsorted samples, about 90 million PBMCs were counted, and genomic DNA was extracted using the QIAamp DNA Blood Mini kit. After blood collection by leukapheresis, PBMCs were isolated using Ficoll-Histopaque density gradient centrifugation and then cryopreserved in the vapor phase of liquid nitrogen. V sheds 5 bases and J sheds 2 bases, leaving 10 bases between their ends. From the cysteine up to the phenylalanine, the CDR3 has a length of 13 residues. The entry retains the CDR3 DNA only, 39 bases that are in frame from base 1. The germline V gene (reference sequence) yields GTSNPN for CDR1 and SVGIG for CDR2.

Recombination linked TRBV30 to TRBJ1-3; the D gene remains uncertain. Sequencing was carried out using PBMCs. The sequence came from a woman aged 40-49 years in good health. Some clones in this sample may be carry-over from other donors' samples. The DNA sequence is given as TGTGCCTGGCACATACTCCCTGGAAACACCATATATTTT. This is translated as CAWHILPGNTIYF.